This T cell receptor (beta chain) was observed in a study of cytomegalovirus exposure and HLA in healthy donors. Study findings and constraints: In a later analysis, at a false discovery rate of 0.05, roughly 17,000 TCR beta sequences were associated with HLA alleles.

The PCR had 60 Vbeta and 13 Jbeta primers. Using immunoSEQ multiplex PCR, the repertoire was profiled, and TCRdb retains in-frame clones only, with some absent. Counted here are about 210,000 clones, 86% occurring once; the ten biggest clones make up 0.25% to 0.4%. Of note for this clone: Its antigen remains unknown.

Per germline, CDR1 SGHNT and CDR2 YYREEE (reference sequence). The CDR3 is 15 residues long. Trimming removed 4 bases at V and 4 bases at J, with 15 bases between. Sequencing was performed on PBMCs. The chain combines TRBV5-4 with TRBJ1-3; D might be TRBD1 (6 bases). The sequence was collected from a woman aged 25 to 39 in good health and CMV-seronegative. CDR3 region: CASSPDRSYGNTIYF. The CDR3 DNA follows: TGTGCCAGCAGCCCGGACAGATCATACGGAAACACCATATATTTT.